Each of the 10 T cell receptor beta chains below was sequenced from the same sample in a study of T cells expressing NK-cell markers. TCRdb re-analyzed the 5' RACE reads; it lists each CDR3 protein once, without DNA. This sample contains about 160,000 distinct CDR3 sequences. Material: blood T cells: a sorted CD56 or NKG2C T cell subset, CD4+ or CD8+ T cells, or bulk PBMC T cells (not recorded which). The receptors here all came from a man aged 18-69 years in good health.

V usage is TRBV15 and J usage is TRBJ2-1; TCRdb's D call, TRBD1, is unchecked because there is no DNA. The CDR3 extends over 15 amino acids. CDR1 is LNHNV and CDR2 is YYDKDF in the germline V gene (reference sequence). The CDR3 loop reads CATSIFRDRVNEQFF.

This chain's CDR3 is CASSFFLQGWNQPQHF. V usage is TRBV12-3 or TRBV12-4 and J usage is TRBJ1-5; no DNA is available, so the TRBD1 call from TCRdb remains unchecked. CDR3 size: 16 residues.

The genes are TRBV13 and TRBJ2-2; TCRdb's D call, TRBD1, is unchecked because there is no DNA. The V gene's germline CDR1 is PRHDT and CDR2 FYEKMQ (reference sequence). This CDR3 comprises 16 residues. The CDR3 sequence is CASSWGVGDGTGELFF.

The V call is TRBV27, the J call TRBJ1-2; TCRdb reports TRBD1, a call that lacks DNA to check it against. Per the germline V gene, CDR1 is MNHEY and CDR2 is SMNVEV (reference sequence). CDR3 size: 14 residues. CDR3 sequence: CASSPNGQNYGYTF.

The J gene is TRBJ2-7, the V gene TRBV4-2; the D call from TCRdb, TRBD1, cannot be confirmed without DNA. This CDR3 is built from 15 residues. Germline V gives CDR1 LGHNA, CDR2 YNFKEQ. The CDR3 sequence: CASSHGQASSYEQYF.

V gene TRBV12-3 or TRBV12-4 combines with J gene TRBJ2-7; TCRdb's assignment of TRBD1 cannot be checked, as there is no DNA. The CDR3 is 15 residues long. The CDR3 protein is CASSLRQGGKDEQYF.

This chain joins TRBV27 and TRBJ2-7. The CDR3 extends over 13 amino acids. Germline CDR1 is MNHEY and CDR2 is SMNVEV (reference sequence). Here the CDR3 reads CASSLSPYGEQYF.

The chain carries TRBV6-1 and TRBJ1-2; TCRdb designates TRBD1, a call that cannot be tested without DNA. Germline CDR1 reads MNHNS; CDR2 reads SASEGT. The CDR3 spans 15 residues. The CDR3 reads CASSRDREGDYGYTF.

The chain employs TRBV6-5 and TRBJ2-3; with no DNA, the TCRdb D assignment of TRBD2 cannot be verified. The CDR3 contains 17 residues. Germline assignment: CDR1 MNHEY and CDR2 SVGAGI. CDR3 in amino acids: CASSYSGLAGATDTQYF.

The chain combines TRBV15 with TRBJ1-1; checking the TCRdb D call of TRBD1 is not possible without DNA. The CDR3 consists of 13 residues. Germline V gives CDR1 LNHNV, CDR2 YYDKDF (reference sequence). The chain's CDR3 is CATRETGDTEAFF.